Each of the 11 T cell receptor beta chains below was sequenced from the same sample in a study of T cells in Graves' hyperthyroidism and ophthalmopathy (dated by TCRdb to 2018 to 2020). The library was made by multiplex PCR. Sequencing was performed on an Illumina HiSeq 2000. The TCR beta CDR3 regions were amplified from the RNA transcripts. The first round of RT-PCR for the TCR CDR3 was performed with the HTBI primer set and the Qiagen OneStep RT-PCR kit. The raw public data were reprocessed by TCRdb itself: fastp quality trimming at Q25, MiXCR clonotype calling, in-frame beta chains only. Identical CDR3 proteins give one entry, which carries the most common genes and DNA. This sample has about 520,000 distinct CDR3 sequences in its table, and about 24% of those were observed once. About 11% of the sample is taken by the ten largest. The sequencing sample was made of blood. The receptors derive from a young woman with Graves' ophthalmopathy.

This clonotype came up a few times. V is TRBV13 and J is TRBJ2-5, with 8 nucleotides matching TRBD2. With V trimmed by 2 bases and J by 5 bases, 7 bases remained unmatched. Germline V CDR1 and CDR2: PRHDT, FYEKMQ (reference sequence). This CDR3 contains 15 residues. The CDR3 DNA reads as TGTGCCAGCAGCTTACACGGGGGGGGCACGGAGACCCAGTACTTC. Amino acid sequence: CASSLHGGGTETQYF.

The chain has TRBV6-1 and TRBJ1-1; D is unclear. The CDR3 has 13 residues. Per the germline V gene, CDR1 is MNHNS and CDR2 is SASEGT. Trimming removed 4 bases at V and 5 bases at J, with 11 bases between. The CDR3 protein is CASSGAAGTEAFF. CDR3 bases: TGTGCCAGCAGTGGGGCCGCGGGAACTGAAGCTTTCTTT.

This clonotype was found many times. This chain joins TRBV2 and TRBJ1-1; 8 nucleotides match TRBD1. This CDR3 region has 12 residues. In germline, CDR1 is SNHLY, CDR2 FYNNEI. V dropped 7 bases and J dropped 11; count of bases not matched to a gene: 9. CDR3 DNA sequence: TGTGCCAGCACCGCACAGGGGGTGCGGGCTTTCTTT. It yields the protein CASTAQGVRAFF.

This clonotype was picked up many times. J is TRBJ2-7 and V is TRBV4-1; TRBD2 agrees at 10 bases. This CDR3 region has 15 residues. The J segment lost 4 bases and the V segment lost 4 bases, leaving 7 bases of the junction unmatched. CDR1 and CDR2 (germline): MGHRA, YSYEKL. The DNA of the CDR3 is TGCGCCAGCAGCCTAGAAGCGGGGGGGCCTTACGAGCAGTACTTC. Translated: CASSLEAGGPYEQYF.

This clonotype was counted between two and nine times. This chain uses TRBV6-5 with TRBJ1-2, with D possibly matching TRBD1 (6 bases). V dropped 4 bases and J dropped 8 bases, with 17 bases sitting between them. Germline lookup yields CDR1 MNHEY and CDR2 SVGAGI. This CDR3 is 14 amino acids long. The CDR3 DNA reads as TGTGCCAGCAGTTCTCCAAGGAGGGGGAAAGGCTACACCTTC. Protein sequence: CASSSPRRGKGYTF.

This clonotype occurred many times. The gene calls are TRBV11-3 and TRBJ2-6; D is perhaps TRBD1 (6 bases). Trimming pared 5 bases from V and 1 base from J, leaving 12 bases between. The CDR3 runs 16 residues. CDR1 is SGHNT, CDR2 YENEEA, per germline. For the CDR3, the DNA is TGTGCCAGCAGCCCCCAACAGGGTTCTGGGGCCAACGTCCTGACTTTC. This encodes CASSPQQGSGANVLTF. Full variable domain (remainder filled in from reference TRBV11-3 and TRBJ2-6): EAGVVQSPRYKIIEKKQPVAFWCNPISGHNTLYWYLQNLGQGPELLIRYENEEAVDDSQLPKDRFSAERLKGVDSTLKIQPAELGDSAVYLCASSPQQGSGANVLTFGAGSRLTVL.

The CDR3 protein is CASSRGLAGGTGELFF. CDR3 in DNA: TGTGCCAGCAGCCGTGGACTAGCGGGAGGCACCGGGGAGCTGTTTTTT. The chain is built from TRBV12-3 or TRBV12-4 and TRBJ2-2; 14 bases agree with TRBD2. Unmatched junction bases numbered 4, after V lost 6 bases and J lost 4 bases. The CDR3 covers 16 residues.

This clonotype was counted at least ten times. The gene calls are TRBV29-1 and TRBJ1-2, with D perhaps matching TRBD1 (6 bases). This CDR3 region has 15 residues. Germline V CDR1 and CDR2: SQVTM, ANQGSEA. V gave up 6 bases and J gave up 4 bases, with 21 bases separating them. For the CDR3, the DNA is TGCAGCGTCGTATGGTCCAGGGGATGGGGCTATGGCTACACCTTC. Translation gives CSVVWSRGWGYGYTF.

This clonotype was counted only a few times. The CDR3 spells CASSVGTETQYF. The CDR3 bases are TGTGCCAGCAGCGTAGGGACAGAGACCCAGTACTTC. This sequence joins TRBV9 and TRBJ2-5; D unresolved. This CDR3 region has 12 residues. Trimming left V 0 bases short and J 4 bases short, with 4 bases between. Germline CDR1 and CDR2: SGDLS and YYNGEE.

This clonotype was seen repeatedly, ten times or more. The genes are TRBV7-8 and TRBJ2-7; the match to TRBD1 covers 8 bases. Germline CDR1 is SGHVS and CDR2 is FQNEAQ. V lost 2 bases, J lost 1 base, and 10 bases stayed unmatched. The CDR3 extends over 17 amino acids. As DNA, the CDR3 is TGTGCCAGCAGCTTACAGGACAGGGTATACAGTTCCTACGAGCAGTACTTC. This translates into CASSLQDRVYSSYEQYF.

This clonotype was seen many times. The chain links TRBV27 to TRBJ1-1, with D tentatively TRBD1 (5 bases). The V end was cut by 6 bases, the J end by 6 bases, with 32 bases between. In germline, CDR1 is MNHEY, CDR2 SMNVEV (reference sequence). The CDR3 runs to 19 residues. CDR3 in amino acids: CASRFSALFSGTIGAEAFF. The DNA for the CDR3 is TGTGCCAGCAGATTTTCGGCCCTCTTTTCCGGGACCATCGGGGCTGAAGCTTTCTTT.